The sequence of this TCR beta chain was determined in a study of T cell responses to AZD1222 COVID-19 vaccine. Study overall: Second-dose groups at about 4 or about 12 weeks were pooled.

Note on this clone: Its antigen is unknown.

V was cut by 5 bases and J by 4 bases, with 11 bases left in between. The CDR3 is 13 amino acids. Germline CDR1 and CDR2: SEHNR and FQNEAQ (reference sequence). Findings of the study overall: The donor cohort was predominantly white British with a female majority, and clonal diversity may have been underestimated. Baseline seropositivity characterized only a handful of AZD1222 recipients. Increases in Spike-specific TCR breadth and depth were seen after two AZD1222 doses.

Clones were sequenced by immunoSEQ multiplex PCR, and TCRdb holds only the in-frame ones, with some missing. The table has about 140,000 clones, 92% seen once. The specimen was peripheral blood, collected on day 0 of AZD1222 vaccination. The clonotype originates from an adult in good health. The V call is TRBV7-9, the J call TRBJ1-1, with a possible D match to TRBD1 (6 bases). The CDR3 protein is CASSPDSPTEAFF. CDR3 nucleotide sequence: TGTGCCAGCAGCCCGGACAGTCCCACTGAAGCTTTCTTT.